Below are 5 T cell receptor beta chains sequenced from a single sample in a study of regulatory T cells in long-lasting Graves disease. The time point denotes: newly diagnosed GD, antithyroid drugs for less than 3 months. The TCR library was prepared using RNA isolated from PBMCs. Arm-PCR of CDR3 regions and iRepertoire HTBI primers were the basis on which TCR beta libraries were built. From the multiplex PCR reads, TCRdb called clonotypes with MiXCR, one entry per CDR3 protein. The data show 300,000 to 400,000 distinct CDR3 sequences, roughly a sixth seen once. These records were also assigned to another study, of T cells in Graves' hyperthyroidism and ophthalmopathy.

This material consisted of peripheral blood mononuclear cells (PBMCs), taken at new diagnosis, from a patient treated with antithyroid drugs. These receptors all stem from a man aged 40-55 years with Graves disease.

This clonotype was seen ten or more times. The rearrangement uses TRBV11-2 and TRBJ2-1, with 7 bases identical to TRBD1. This CDR3 comprises 13 residues. Germline-derived CDR1 and CDR2 are SGHAT and FQNNGV. The V and J ends lost 3 bases and 9 bases, in that order; junction bases with no gene match: 5. CDR3: CASSFLQGLEQFF. The CDR3 DNA is TGTGCCAGCAGCTTTTTACAGGGGCTTGAGCAGTTCTTC.

In this sample, this clonotype turned up many times. The rearrangement links TRBV10-3 to TRBJ2-2, with D uncertain. This CDR3 has 13 residues. Looked up from germline, CDR1 is ENHRY and CDR2 is SYGVKD. Trimming removed 4 bases at V and 7 bases at J, with 10 bases between. CDR3 region: CAISVGFGGELFF. In nucleotides, the CDR3 is TGTGCCATCAGTGTTGGGTTCGGCGGGGAGCTGTTTTTT.

In its sample, this clonotype was seen many times. The gene calls are TRBV6-1 and TRBJ2-7, with D perhaps assigned TRBD1 or TRBD2 (5 bases each). The CDR3 runs to 16 residues. CDR1 is MNHNS, CDR2 SASEGT, per germline. V shed 6 bases and J shed 2 bases, with 20 bases lying between them. CDR3 region: CASRRGAQGPTYEQYF. The DNA for the CDR3 is TGTGCCAGCAGACGAGGGGCCCAGGGCCCTACCTACGAGCAGTACTTC.

The CDR3: CASSSQGGHAFF. In DNA, the CDR3 is TGTGCCAGCAGTTCCCAAGGGGGGCACGCTTTCTTT. The chain employs TRBV28 and TRBJ1-1, with D perhaps TRBD1 (6 bases). The CDR3 is 12 residues long. V gave up 4 bases and J gave up 11 bases, with 14 bases separating them. Germline loops: CDR1 MDHEN, CDR2 SYDVKM.

There are many counts of this clonotype. The rearrangement uses TRBV29-1 and TRBJ2-1, with 10 bases identical to TRBD2. The V gene's germline CDR1 is SQVTM and CDR2 ANQGSEA. The CDR3 is 16 residues long. V dropped 4 bases and J dropped 9; count of bases not matched to a gene: 15. The CDR3 coding sequence is TGCAGCGTTGCGCGCGATACAAGCGGGGGGGCCGTTGAGCAGTTCTTC. It is translated as CSVARDTSGGAVEQFF.